Included here is one T cell receptor beta chain sequence, with context. This clonotype was counted a few times. No antigen is known for it. Qualities for individual bases were not recorded, and no much larger clone is one base off. cDNA synthesis used template-switch 5'RACE with a primer carrying a 10-nucleotide random unique molecular identifier tagging each TCR transcript. Each sequencing run produced over 200 million TCR-beta sequences covering 15-18 subjects. The RNeasy kit was used to extract total RNA. The KAPA Real-time Library Amplification kit was used to amplify TCR-beta VDJ regions with primers targeting the TCR constant region and the 5'RACE anchor. A first PCR added sample indexes and Illumina adaptors, after which a second PCR increased the library yield. The roughly 650 bp TCR product was size-selected on a 2% E-gel SizeSelection system after Ampure bead purification. Before pooling, library quality was assessed on a Bioanalyzer, concentration was determined with Qubit, and library quantification was performed with the Kapa Library Quantification kit. An Illumina HiSeq 2500 sequenced the libraries paired-end 2 x 150 bp. To increase sequence diversity, about 25-30% phiX was spiked into each library pool. The published analysis was carried out like this. Quality-filtered reads were processed with the UMI-based MiGEC pipeline, and over 90% of raw TCR sequences were removed by the MiGEC pipeline during error correction. VDJ genes were aligned to IMGT germline references, and clonotypes were defined by unique CDR3 amino acid sequence plus V-J genes. VDJtools evaluated clonal expansion, Shannon diversity and CDR3 relatedness (CalcPairwiseDistances, ClusterSamples); CLCbio workbench built phylogenetic trees. Using coefficient-of-variation modelling across technical triplicates, the study counted a clone as expanded if it had at least 8 unique UMIs. TCRdb redid the processing of the public reads, applying fastp at Q25 and MiXCR, and retained in-frame beta chains. Under each unique CDR3 protein, matching rows form one entry showing the most common genes and DNA. In this record, the V and J calls reflect TCRdb's handling and not the investigators' own analysis. In all, the sample holds about 71,000 distinct CDR3 sequences, and under 3.5% of those were seen once. Around 3.7% of the sample rests with the top ten.

V drops 3 bases and J drops 4 bases, leaving 19 bases in between. Reading from cysteine to phenylalanine, the CDR3 counts 16 amino acids. The CDR3 DNA has 48 bases and is translated from base 1. Via the germline V gene (reference sequence), CDR1 is DFQATT and CDR2 SNEGSKA. The data stem from a study of neurological immune-mediated disorders (dated by TCRdb to about 2019). A note on the overall study: Among the approximately 34 multiple sclerosis patients, some 31 had relapsing-remitting MS and 3 had secondary progressive MS. Peripheral blood TCR-beta repertoires from HTLV-I-associated myelopathy (HAM/TSP) patients, multiple sclerosis patients and healthy controls were compared by UMI-based sequencing. The 100 to 110 TCR-beta libraries covered PBMC samples along with longitudinal samples, technical triplicates, and paired sorted CD4+ and CD8+ T-cell subsets. The cohort included around 70 subjects: some 15 with HAM/TSP, roughly 35 with multiple sclerosis, and approximately 20 healthy controls.

For unsorted PBMC libraries, 2 million PBMCs were used after storage in RNAlater at -80 degrees C until RNA extraction. Multiple sclerosis patients were enrolled in a US clinical protocol evaluating disease progression by magnetic resonance imaging. Peripheral blood underwent Ficoll-Hypaque density gradient centrifugation to isolate PBMCs, which were then cryopreserved in liquid nitrogen. What the study reported, not specific to this receptor: Across subjects, expanded clones never shared an identical CDR3 amino acid sequence, which suggests that the TCR-beta repertoires in every group were private. Phylogenetic analysis grouped repertoires from 18 of 34 MS patients into a cluster of related CDR3 sequences, suggesting a possible repertoire-level signature. No clinical or MRI features were associated with the MS cluster, and the authors said that larger cohorts are needed. TCR clonal expansion was highest in HAM/TSP patients and lowest in MS patients, with MS patients falling below even healthy controls.

Sequences were obtained from PBMCs. The sequence joins TRBV20-1 to TRBJ1-3; no confident D gene assignment can be made. The clonotype originates from a man aged 35 to 55 with multiple sclerosis. The DNA is as follows: TGCAGTGCTAGTATCGGGGAAATCGTTGGAGGAAACACCATATATTTT. It translates to CSASIGEIVGGNTIYF.